These T cell receptor beta chains were read from a single sample in a study of cytomegalovirus exposure and HLA in healthy donors. Generated by immunoSEQ multiplex PCR, the TCRdb table keeps only in-frame clones and is missing some. The data contain about 36,000 clones, more than 60% of them seen just once; the ten biggest clones take up just over 6.5%. Material: PBMCs. These receptors all come from a man aged 25 to 40 in good health and CMV-seronegative. Both conserved end residues are part of each CDR3. D genes are given only for firm matches. The size entry is marked missing in some rows and otherwise reads once, few, many or a size class.

clone size,J gene,V gene,D gene,CDR3 protein,CDR3 DNA
few,TRBJ2-3,TRBV6-5,-,CASSRTGTQDTQYF,TGTGCCAGCAGTAGAACCGGGACTCAGGATACGCAGTATTTT
few,TRBJ2-1,TRBV25-1,-,CASSESLWEEQFF,TGTGCCAGCAGTGAATCCCTGTGGGAGGAGCAGTTCTTC
-,TRBJ1-5,TRBV6-5,-,CASSYSGRAHQPQHF,TGTGCCAGCAGTTACTCAGGCAGGGCCCATCAGCCCCAGCATTTT
few,TRBJ2-3,TRBV7-2,TRBD2,CASSSSTSYGTQYF,TGTGCCAGCAGCTCTTCGACTAGCTATGGTACGCAGTATTTT
-,TRBJ2-5,TRBV7-8,TRBD2,CASSLAGVAGGREETQYF,TGTGCCAGCAGCTTAGCTGGAGTAGCGGGGGGACGGGAGGAGACCCAGTACTTC
-,TRBJ2-7,TRBV6-1,-,CASRESSYEQYF,TGTGCCAGCAGGGAGAGCTCCTACGAGCAGTACTTC
-,TRBJ1-2,TRBV7-6,TRBD1,CASAQVQGAVYGYTF,TGTGCCAGCGCCCAGGTCCAGGGGGCTGTCTATGGCTACACCTTC
few,TRBJ2-1,TRBV2,TRBD2,CASRDSGRATGNEQFF,TGTGCCAGCAGGGATAGCGGGAGGGCCACGGGGAATGAGCAGTTCTTC
once,TRBJ1-6,TRBV15,TRBD1,CATSRTRDSGSPLHF,TGTGCCACCAGCAGGACCCGGGACAGCGGTTCACCCCTCCACTTT
-,TRBJ2-7,TRBV6-6,-,CASTPNTVSYEQYF,TGTGCCAGCACCCCGAATACAGTCTCCTACGAGCAGTACTTC
-,TRBJ2-1,TRBV10-3,-,CANGLSYNEQFF,TGTGCCAACGGACTCTCCTACAATGAGCAGTTCTTC
-,TRBJ1-1,TRBV19,TRBD1,CASSRDRGTEAFF,TGTGCCAGTAGTAGGGACAGGGGCACTGAAGCTTTCTTT
-,TRBJ1-2,TRBV28,-,CASRGPRQNYGYTF,TGTGCCAGCAGAGGACCCCGACAGAACTATGGCTACACCTTC
once,TRBJ2-1,TRBV6-4,TRBD1,CASSHGTGRNEQFF,TGTGCCAGCAGCCATGGGACAGGGAGGAACGAGCAGTTCTTC
-,TRBJ2-6,TRBV28,-,CASGSRVLTF,TGTGCCAGCGGATCGCGGGTCCTGACTTTC
-,TRBJ2-5,TRBV7-9,-,CASSLGQWETQYF,TGTGCCAGCAGCCTAGGACAGTGGGAGACCCAGTACTTC
once,TRBJ1-2,TRBV6-1,-,CASSPSHVGTF,TGTGCCAGCAGTCCATCCCACGTCGGCACCTTC
-,TRBJ1-5,TRBV7-6,-,CASRNYRIGAGWPQHF,TGTGCCAGCAGAAACTACAGGATTGGGGCAGGGTGGCCCCAGCATTTT
-,TRBJ2-7,TRBV6-5,-,CASSPRGAYEQYF,TGTGCCAGCAGTCCCCGCGGGGCCTACGAGCAGTACTTC
once,TRBJ2-1,TRBV4-1,-,CASSQDLTDNEQFF,TGCGCCAGCAGCCAAGATCTGACTGATAATGAGCAGTTCTTC
few,TRBJ1-5,TRBV6-6,TRBD1,CASRAGTGGNQPQHF,TGTGCCAGCAGGGCCGGGACAGGGGGCAATCAGCCCCAGCATTTT
-,TRBJ1-5,TRBV28,-,CASRLEDRHNQPQHF,TGTGCCAGCAGGCTTGAGGACAGACATAATCAGCCCCAGCATTTT
once,TRBJ1-5,TRBV4-1,TRBD1,CASSQDRYRGGQPQHF,TGCGCCAGCAGCCAAGATCGTTACAGGGGTGGTCAGCCCCAGCATTTT
once,TRBJ2-7,TRBV5-1,-,CASRSIEATYEQYF,TGCGCCAGCAGGTCCATCGAGGCTACCTACGAGCAGTACTTC
-,TRBJ1-5,TRBV29-1,TRBD1,CSVGDSPSGNQPQHF,TGCAGCGTGGGGGACAGCCCCTCGGGCAATCAGCCCCAGCATTTT
few,TRBJ1-1,TRBV6-5,-,CASSDGLPNTEAFF,TGTGCCAGCAGCGACGGACTGCCCAACACTGAAGCTTTCTTT
medium-sized,TRBJ2-7,TRBV7-8,TRBD1,CASSLQGQSGEQYF,TGTGCCAGCAGCTTACAGGGACAGAGCGGCGAGCAGTACTTC
-,TRBJ2-6,TRBV5-4,TRBD1,CASSSGTAYSGANVLTF,TGTGCCAGCAGCTCCGGGACAGCTTACTCTGGGGCCAACGTCCTGACTTTC
-,TRBJ2-7,TRBV5-1,TRBD1,CASSFSQGAYEQYF,TGCGCCAGCAGCTTTTCCCAGGGGGCCTACGAGCAGTACTTC
-,TRBJ2-5,TRBV6-5,-,CASNRGGAEETQYF,TGTGCCAGCAACCGTGGGGGCGCAGAAGAGACCCAGTACTTC
-,TRBJ1-5,TRBV4-1,-,CASSQAGLPQHF,TGCGCCAGCAGCCAGGCGGGTTTACCCCAGCATTTT
-,TRBJ1-6,TRBV4-3,-,CASSPTAQYNSPLHF,TGCGCCAGCAGCCCCACGGCACAGTATAATTCACCCCTCCACTTT
-,TRBJ2-7,TRBV15,-,CATSRAGYEQYF,TGTGCCACCAGCAGAGCCGGTTACGAGCAGTACTTC
-,TRBJ2-5,TRBV2,TRBD2,CASTAGAQETQYF,TGTGCCAGTACAGCGGGGGCCCAAGAGACCCAGTACTTC
-,TRBJ1-4,TRBV6-5,TRBD1,CASSSQGAANEKLFF,TGTGCCAGCAGTTCCCAGGGGGCGGCTAATGAAAAACTGTTTTTT
once,TRBJ1-5,TRBV6-5,-,CASSSVARGSNQPQHF,TGTGCCAGCAGTTCCGTAGCCAGGGGAAGCAATCAGCCCCAGCATTTT
few,TRBJ2-7,TRBV6-1,TRBD2,CASTHRRGGYEQYF,TGTGCCAGCACCCATCGACGGGGGGGCTACGAGCAGTACTTC
-,TRBJ1-4,TRBV15,-,CATAPAARTRANEKLFF,TGTGCCACCGCCCCGGCCGCTAGAACCAGGGCTAATGAAAAACTATTTTTT
-,TRBJ1-1,TRBV5-4,TRBD1,CASSPAGTGVTEAFF,TGTGCCAGCAGCCCGGCCGGGACAGGGGTAACTGAAGCTTTCTTT
-,TRBJ2-7,TRBV4-3,TRBD1,CASSQHPPRDRTRGEQYF,TGCGCCAGCAGCCAGCACCCCCCACGGGACAGGACGAGAGGCGAGCAGTACTTC
-,TRBJ2-3,TRBV7-9,-,CASSLGDKGTDTQYF,TGTGCCAGCAGCTTAGGTGACAAAGGCACAGATACGCAGTATTTT
-,TRBJ1-4,TRBV4-1,TRBD1,CASSQRQGPTVAKLFF,TGCGCCAGCAGCCAAAGACAGGGCCCGACAGTCGCAAAACTGTTTTTT
medium-sized,TRBJ2-1,TRBV6-5,-,CASSYSSSYNEQFF,TGTGCCAGCAGTTACTCGAGCTCCTACAATGAGCAGTTCTTC
-,TRBJ2-1,TRBV6-4,TRBD2,CASSDEAGAHNEQFF,TGTGCCAGCAGTGACGAAGCGGGAGCGCACAATGAGCAGTTCTTC
-,TRBJ2-1,TRBV29-1,TRBD1,CSAYLPGQGSNEQFF,TGCAGCGCCTACCTACCGGGACAGGGGAGCAATGAGCAGTTCTTC